This T cell receptor (beta chain) came from a study of response to subunit inactivated influenza vaccine. V was pared by 4 bases and J by 4 bases, with 17 bases between. Germline V gives CDR1 SGHDT, CDR2 YYEEEE. CDR3 size: 16 residues. This clonotype was seen a few times. Its antigen is as yet unknown. Findings and caveats of the study: There was a suggestion from the authors that each seasonal influenza vaccination recruits few new T cells.

From the RT-PCR reads, TCRdb called clonotypes with MiXCR, one entry per CDR3 protein. The table shows hundreds of thousands of distinct CDR3 sequences, with approximately 7.6% occurring only once. The origin of this receptor is a man between 50 and 69 years old who received an inactivated influenza vaccine. The source was PBMCs from blood, collected 23 months after vaccination. The rearrangement uses TRBV5-6 and TRBJ1-4; D ambiguous. The CDR3 sequence is CASSRSGFNGNEKLFF. In nucleotides, the CDR3 is TGTGCCAGCAGCCGCTCGGGGTTTAATGGTAATGAAAAACTGTTTTTT.